A single TCR beta chain is shown here with its context. The sample belongs to a study of blood T cell repertoires in COVID-19. Looking at the study overall: Some COVID-19 samples were acute and others convalescent; all came from the United States, Italy and Spain. PBMCs, B-cell-depleted T cells, or T cells were the source of the cDNA or gDNA that made up the material.

The table came from immunoSEQ multiplex PCR; TCRdb's copy has only in-frame clones and leaves some out. The sample carries about 530,000 clones, approximately 88% recorded once. V shed 4 bases and J shed 3 bases, with 13 bases lying between them. The CDR3 is 14 amino acids. CDR1 is SGHDT, CDR2 YYEEEE, per germline. Sequencing input: peripheral blood. This clonotype originated in a woman aged 45-65 years with COVID-19, enrolled during active disease. The V gene is TRBV5-6, the J gene TRBJ1-2; weak D call: TRBD1 (5 bases). The CDR3 coding sequence is TGTGCCAGCAGCACCCTCGGGGGGGACTATGGCTACACCTTC. Protein sequence: CASSTLGGDYGYTF.